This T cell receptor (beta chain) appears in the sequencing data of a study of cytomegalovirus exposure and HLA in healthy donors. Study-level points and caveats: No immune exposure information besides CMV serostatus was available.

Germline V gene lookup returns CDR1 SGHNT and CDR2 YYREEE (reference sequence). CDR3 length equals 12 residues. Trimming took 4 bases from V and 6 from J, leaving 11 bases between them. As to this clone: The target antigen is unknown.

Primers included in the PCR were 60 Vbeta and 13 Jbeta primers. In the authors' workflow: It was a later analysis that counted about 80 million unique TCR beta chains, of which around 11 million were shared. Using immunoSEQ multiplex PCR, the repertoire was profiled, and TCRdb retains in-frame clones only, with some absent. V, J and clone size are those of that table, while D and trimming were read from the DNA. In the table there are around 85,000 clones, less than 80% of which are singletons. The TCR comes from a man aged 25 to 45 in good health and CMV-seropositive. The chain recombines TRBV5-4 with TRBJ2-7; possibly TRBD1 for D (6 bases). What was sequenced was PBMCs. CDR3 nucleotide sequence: TGTGCCAGCAGCACGGACAGAACCGAGCAGTACTTC. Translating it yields CASSTDRTEQYF.